What follows are 14 T cell receptor beta chains derived from one specimen sequenced in a study of radiation and T cells in renal cell carcinoma. Measured with immunoSEQ multiplex PCR; TCRdb has only the in-frame clones, and not every one. The sample lists about 130,000 clones, more than 75% occurring once. Time point noted: blood 2 weeks post-SBRT. The treatment is: 15 Gy SBRT to primary tumor, nephrectomy 4 weeks later. The starting material was blood, obtained from a patient whose treatment included radiotherapy and nephrectomy. Receptor source: a woman aged 70 to 79 with renal cell carcinoma.

The chain combines TRBV7-2 with TRBJ2-5, with 8 nucleotides matching TRBD2. V was clipped by 1 base and J by 5 bases; unmatched bases: 9. The V gene's germline CDR1 is SGHTA and CDR2 FQGNSA. The CDR3 length is 16 residues. The chain's CDR3 is CASSLVSSGEWETQYF. In DNA form, the CDR3 reads TGTGCCAGCAGCTTAGTTAGTAGCGGGGAGTGGGAGACCCAGTACTTC.

V gene TRBV7-2 combines with J gene TRBJ1-5; D unresolved. V lost 3 bases, J lost 0 bases, and 12 bases lay in between. CDR3 size: 16 residues. Germline assignment: CDR1 SGHTA and CDR2 FQGNSA. As DNA, the CDR3 is TGTGCCAGCAGCTTCCCGGGCGCTTATAGCAATCAGCCCCAGCATTTT. Amino acid sequence: CASSFPGAYSNQPQHF. The complete variable domain, with remaining parts taken from reference TRBV7-2 and TRBJ1-5, reads GAGVSQSPSNKVTEKGKDVELRCDPISGHTALYWYRQSLGQGLEFLIYFQGNSAPDKSGLPSDRFSAERTGGSVSTLTIQRTQQEDSAVYLCASSFPGAYSNQPQHFGDGTRLSIL.

The V gene is TRBV10-3, the J gene TRBJ1-2, with a weak D call TRBD1 (5 bases). This CDR3 contains 17 residues. CDR1 ENHRY and CDR2 SYGVKD come from the germline V gene. Deletions cut 0 bases from V and 7 bases from J, with 21 bases between. The DNA for the CDR3 is TGTGCCATCAGTGAGTCACCGGGCGGTCCTACAAGGGGTGGCTACACCTTC. Its protein product is CAISESPGGPTRGGYTF.

This sequence joins TRBV21-1 and TRBJ1-6. TRBV21-1 is listed as a pseudogene. This CDR3 contains 15 residues. CDR3 bases: TGTGCCAGCAGCTCCGGGAGGGCAGCTAATTCACCCCTCCACTTT. Translated: CASSSGRAANSPLHF.

This chain connects TRBV6-6 to TRBJ2-7, with D perhaps matching TRBD2 (6 bases). There are 12 residues in the CDR3. Germline assignment: CDR1 MNHNY and CDR2 SVGAGI (reference sequence). V lost 6 bases and J lost 4, with 10 bases in between. The CDR3 region is CASRNGGYEQYF. The DNA of the CDR3 is TGTGCCAGCAGAAACGGGGGTTACGAGCAGTACTTC.

V is TRBV11-3 and J is TRBJ1-2; 9 bases are a match to TRBD1. Germline values: CDR1 SGHNT, CDR2 YENEEA. V gave up 3 bases and J gave up 7 bases; unmatched junction bases: 9. The CDR3 runs to 15 residues. CDR3 sequence: CASSLRDRAFSGYTF. The CDR3 region has the DNA TGTGCCAGCAGCTTGCGGGACAGGGCCTTTAGTGGCTACACCTTC.

The CDR3 here is CASSARDRGNTEAFF. CDR3 bases: TGTGCCAGTAGTGCGAGGGACAGGGGGAACACTGAAGCTTTCTTT. V and J are TRBV19 and TRBJ1-1, with 10 bases fitting TRBD1. CDR3 length: 15 amino acids. Germline CDR1 reads LNHDA; CDR2 reads SQIVND (reference sequence). V shed 5 bases, J shed 1 base, and the junction held 4 bases outside the gene matches. The variable domain in full, with the rest retrieved from reference TRBV19 and TRBJ1-1, is DGGITQSPKYLFRKEGQNVTLSCEQNLNHDAMYWYRQDPGQGLRLIYYSQIVNDFQKGDIAEGYSVSREKKESFPLTVTSAQKNPTAFYLCASSARDRGNTEAFFGQGTRLTVV.

This clone was found once. This sequence joins TRBV29-1 and TRBJ2-1; TRBD1 agrees at 7 bases. With V trimmed by 4 bases and J by 6 bases, 6 bases remained unmatched. The CDR3 is 13 amino acids. Per the germline V gene, CDR1 is SQVTM and CDR2 is ANQGSEA. The CDR3 loop is CSVADRATNEQFF. CDR3 in DNA: TGCAGCGTTGCAGACAGGGCTACCAATGAGCAGTTCTTC.

The chain employs TRBV6-5 and TRBJ2-4; D is unclear. The ends were cut back, 9 bases at V and 0 bases at J, with 9 bases in the middle. From germline, CDR1 is MNHEY and CDR2 SVGAGI. The CDR3 length is 13 residues. The CDR3, as DNA: TGTGCCAGTGCCTACTTAGCCAAAAACATTCAGTACTTC. Translating gives CASAYLAKNIQYF.

This chain connects TRBV7-2 to TRBJ2-3, with 7 bases that match TRBD2. The CDR3 is made up of 14 amino acids. With V trimmed by 4 bases and J by 2 bases, 3 bases remained unmatched. Germline CDR1 SGHTA, CDR2 FQGNSA. The CDR3 nucleotides are TGTGCCAGCAGCTCGGGACTACCCACAGATACGCAGTATTTT. It yields the protein CASSSGLPTDTQYF. The full variable domain, its missing parts supplied by reference TRBV7-2 and TRBJ2-3, is GAGVSQSPSNKVTEKGKDVELRCDPISGHTALYWYRQSLGQGLEFLIYFQGNSAPDKSGLPSDRFSAERTGGSVSTLTIQRTQQEDSAVYLCASSSGLPTDTQYFGPGTRLTVL.

The chain is built from TRBV6-6 and TRBJ1-1; D is ambiguous. The length of the CDR3 is 14 residues. With 2 bases removed from V and 4 bases from J, the gap between germline ends came to 11 bases. Germline loops: CDR1 MNHNY, CDR2 SVGAGI (reference sequence). The CDR3 sequence: CASSYPGRSTEAFF. DNA of the CDR3: TGTGCCAGCAGTTACCCTGGCCGATCCACTGAAGCTTTCTTT.

This chain links TRBV14 with TRBJ1-1; D ambiguous. CDR1 is SGHDN and CDR2 is FVKESK in the germline V gene. This CDR3 comprises 14 residues. The ends were cut back, 4 bases at V and 8 bases at J, with 17 bases in the middle. CDR3 DNA: TGTGCCAGCAGCCTGTACGCCTCAGGACGCGAAGCTTTCTTT. It codes for CASSLYASGREAFF.

There are a few counts of this clone. The gene calls are TRBV7-2 and TRBJ2-3; 8 nucleotides agree with TRBD1. This CDR3 is built from 14 residues. The V gene end was trimmed by 3 bases and the J gene end by 4 bases; junction bases not matched to a gene: 3. Germline-derived CDR1 and CDR2 are SGHTA and FQGNSA. CDR3 bases: TGTGCCAGCAGCTTCGACAGGGGCCCAGATACGCAGTATTTT. It specifies CASSFDRGPDTQYF.

The J gene is TRBJ2-3, the V gene TRBV9; 11 bases map to TRBD1. Germline V gene sequence: CDR1 SGDLS, CDR2 YYNGEE. The CDR3 spans 16 residues. V lost 4 bases to trimming and J lost 3 bases; unmatched junction nucleotides: 7. CDR3 amino acids: CASSPPGTGGTDTQYF. DNA for the CDR3: TGTGCCAGCAGCCCTCCCGGGACAGGGGGGACAGATACGCAGTATTTT.